Listed below are T cell receptor beta chains from one sample, sequenced in a study of vaccination and CD4 T cells after COVID-19. Using its own MiXCR run on the PCR reads, TCRdb lists one record per CDR3 protein. The sample has 14,000 or so distinct CDR3 sequences; 24% are singletons. For these receptors, no antigen is known. Sequences were derived from CD4+ T cells from blood, cultured in vitro, sampled after SARS-CoV-2 vaccination. These receptors were collected from a human donor who had recovered from COVID-19. Each CDR3 is given with its conserved first and last residue. A D gene is named only where the DNA matches it firmly. Rows may omit the clone size; those that give it use once, few, many or a size class.

J gene,V gene,D gene,clone size,CDR3 DNA,CDR3 protein
TRBJ1-6,TRBV4-3,.,medium-sized,TGCGCCAGCAGCCAAGGGGCGCCGGGACACTTCTTTCTCCACTTT,CASSQGAPGHFFLHF
TRBJ2-3,TRBV20-1,.,few,TGCAGTGCTAGAAGGGGCTCCAGCCCGGATACGCAGTATTTT,CSARRGSSPDTQYF
TRBJ1-6,TRBV20-1,.,few,TGCAGTGCTGAAGACAGACTTAATTCACCCCTCCACTTT,CSAEDRLNSPLHF
TRBJ2-1,TRBV7-2,TRBD2,few,TGTGCCAGCAGGCCTGAGCTAGCGGGAGGGTACAATGAGCAGTTCTTC,CASRPELAGGYNEQFF
TRBJ2-7,TRBV11-1,TRBD2,few,TGTGCCAGCAGCTTAGCTAGGACTAGCGGGATTATCAGCGAGCAGTACTTC,CASSLARTSGIISEQYF
TRBJ2-7,TRBV5-6,TRBD1,.,TGTGCCAGCAGCTTGTACCCCGGACAGGGGAGAATGAACGAGCAGTACTTC,CASSLYPGQGRMNEQYF
TRBJ2-7,TRBV5-4,.,.,TGTGCCAGCAGCTTGGCTAGCGCACAATACGAGCAGTACTTC,CASSLASAQYEQYF
TRBJ2-2,TRBV4-3,.,.,TGCGCCAGCAGCCTCAGATTAGGCGGCGGGGAGCTGTTTTTT,CASSLRLGGGELFF
TRBJ2-7,TRBV27,.,.,TGTGCCAGCAGTTTATCCGGGACGGTGAGCTACGAGCAGTACTTC,CASSLSGTVSYEQYF
TRBJ2-7,TRBV9,.,.,TGTGCCAGCAGCGTAGATCCCCGAAGCTCCTACGAGCAGTACTTC,CASSVDPRSSYEQYF
TRBJ2-5,TRBV21-1,.,.,TGTGCCAGCAGCAAAGCAGAGACCCAGTACTTC,CASSKAETQYF
TRBJ1-4,TRBV28,TRBD1,.,TGTGCCAGCAAAACGACAGGGGCTAATGAAAAACTGTTTTTT,CASKTTGANEKLFF
TRBJ2-5,TRBV6-2/TRBV6-3,TRBD2,few,TGTGCCAGCAGTTACTCCCCAGCGGGAAGGGAGACCCAGTACTTC,CASSYSPAGRETQYF
TRBJ1-6,TRBV18,.,.,TGTGCCAGCTCACTCGACAGGATGAATTCACCCCTCCACTTT,CASSLDRMNSPLHF
TRBJ2-1,TRBV4-3,.,few,TGCGCCAGCAGCCAAGGCACGGTGTACAATGAGCAGTTCTTC,CASSQGTVYNEQFF
TRBJ1-1,TRBV20-1,.,medium-sized,TGCATAGGACTCCGGAGGCTGGGGAACACTGAAGCTTTCTTT,CIGLRRLGNTEAFF
TRBJ1-5,TRBV30,.,.,TGTGCCTGGGGGCAACAGGGTAATCAGCCCCAGCATTTT,CAWGQQGNQPQHF
TRBJ2-5,TRBV7-9,TRBD1,.,TGTGCCAGCAGCTCTGGGACAGGGCAAGAGACCCAGTACTTC,CASSSGTGQETQYF
TRBJ1-5,TRBV19,.,few,TGTGCCAGTAGTATTGGCAGGCCCAATCAGCCCCAGCATTTT,CASSIGRPNQPQHF
TRBJ2-7,TRBV29-1,.,few,TGCAGCGCCAGGGGCCCCGCTCTGTACGAGCAGTACTTC,CSARGPALYEQYF
TRBJ1-4,TRBV7-8,.,.,TGTGCCAGCAGCTTCGGATCAACTAATGAAAAACTGTTTTTT,CASSFGSTNEKLFF
TRBJ2-5,TRBV18,TRBD1,.,TGTGCCAGCTCAATCTGGACAGGGGAGATTGGCGTGGAGACCCAGTACTTC,CASSIWTGEIGVETQYF
TRBJ2-2,TRBV11-2,.,few,TGTGCCAGCAGCCGGCTCGCGGGACGGAACACCGGGGAGCTGTTTTTT,CASSRLAGRNTGELFF
TRBJ2-5,TRBV20-1,TRBD2,.,TGCAGTGCTAGCTTCTCGCTAGCGGGGGCAATTGGGACCCAGTACTTC,CSASFSLAGAIGTQYF
TRBJ2-2,TRBV4-3,TRBD2,.,TGCGCCAGCCGGCAACATAATAGCGGGAGTAACACCGGGGAGCTGTTTTTT,CASRQHNSGSNTGELFF
TRBJ1-1,TRBV7-9,.,.,TGTGCCAGCAGCAAAGACGGGTTGCCGAACACTGAAGCTTTCTTT,CASSKDGLPNTEAFF
TRBJ2-1,TRBV6-5,TRBD2,.,TGTGCCAGCAGTTACTCGACCTTATCTAGCGGCCGATACAATGAGCAGTTCTTC,CASSYSTLSSGRYNEQFF
TRBJ2-1,TRBV7-2,TRBD1,few,TGTGCCAGCAGCTTAGCGGGACAGGGGGTTGGTGAGCAGTTCTTC,CASSLAGQGVGEQFF
TRBJ2-3,TRBV24-1,.,medium-sized,TGTGCCACCAGTGACCCCGGATTAGATACGCAGTATTTT,CATSDPGLDTQYF
TRBJ2-2,TRBV4-3,TRBD2,.,TGCGCCAGCAGCCAATCCTGGGGGACTAGCGGGAGGGCGAGCACCGGGGAGCTGTTTTTT,CASSQSWGTSGRASTGELFF
TRBJ2-1,TRBV19,TRBD2,.,TGTGCCAGTTTTAGCGGGAGTCTAAATGAGCAGTTCTTC,CASFSGSLNEQFF
TRBJ2-3,TRBV6-2/TRBV6-3,TRBD2,.,TGTGCCAGCAGTTTGGGAGGGCCCGGGACAGATACGCAGTATTTT,CASSLGGPGTDTQYF
TRBJ2-7,TRBV24-1,TRBD2,.,TGTGCCACCAGTGACCCCGGGACTAGCGGGCGACCCTACGAGCAGTACTTC,CATSDPGTSGRPYEQYF
TRBJ1-6,TRBV12-3/TRBV12-4,.,medium-sized,TGTGCCAGCAGTCACCTCTTAACAGCAAATTCACCCCTCCACTTT,CASSHLLTANSPLHF
TRBJ2-3,TRBV2,.,few,TGTGCCAGCACAACTAGCCCACCGCGCTCGTATTTT,CASTTSPPRSYF
TRBJ1-2,TRBV5-4,TRBD1,.,TGTGCCAGCAGCTGGCCCGGGACAGCGATCAACTATGGCTACACCTTC,CASSWPGTAINYGYTF
TRBJ2-1,TRBV27,.,.,TGTGCCAGCAGTTTTGGACTGGTATTCTATGAGCAGTTCTTC,CASSFGLVFYEQFF
TRBJ2-6,TRBV18,.,.,TGTGCCAGCTCTCACCTTCGTTTCTCTGGGGCCAACGTCCTGACTTTC,CASSHLRFSGANVLTF
TRBJ1-4,TRBV20-1,.,few,TGCAGTGCTAGCAACCGGGATGAAAAACTGTTTTTT,CSASNRDEKLFF
TRBJ2-1,TRBV6-2/TRBV6-3,TRBD1,.,TGTGCCAGCAGTTACCTGTTCGGGACAGGCGACAATGAGCAGTTCTTC,CASSYLFGTGDNEQFF
TRBJ2-1,TRBV5-1,.,.,TGCGCCAGCAGCTTGGTGGTAGCTGGGTCCTACAATGAGCAGTTCTTC,CASSLVVAGSYNEQFF